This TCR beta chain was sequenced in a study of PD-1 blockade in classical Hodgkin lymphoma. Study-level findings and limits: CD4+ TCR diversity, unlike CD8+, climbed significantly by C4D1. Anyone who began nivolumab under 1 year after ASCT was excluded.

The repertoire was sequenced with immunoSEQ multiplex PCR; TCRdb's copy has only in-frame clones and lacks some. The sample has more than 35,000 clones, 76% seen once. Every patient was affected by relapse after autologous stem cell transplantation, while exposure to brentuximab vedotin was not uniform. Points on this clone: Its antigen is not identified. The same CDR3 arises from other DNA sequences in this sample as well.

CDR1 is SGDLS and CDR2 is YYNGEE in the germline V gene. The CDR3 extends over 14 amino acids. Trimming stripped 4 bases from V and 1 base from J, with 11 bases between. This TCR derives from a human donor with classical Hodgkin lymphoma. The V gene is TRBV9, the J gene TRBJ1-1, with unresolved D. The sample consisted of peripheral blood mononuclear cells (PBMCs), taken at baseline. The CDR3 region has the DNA TGTGCCAGCAGCCCTGACTTAGGGAACACTGAAGCTTTCTTT. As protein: CASSPDLGNTEAFF.